This T cell receptor beta chain is drawn from a study of regulatory T cells in long-lasting Graves disease. Points from the study as a whole: Persistent Graves' patients had lower TCR diversity than newly diagnosed ones.

Construction of the TCR beta libraries employed iRepertoire HTBI primers in conjunction with Arm-PCR of CDR3 regions. TCRdb called the multiplex PCR reads again in MiXCR, with one record for every CDR3 protein. The sample holds fewer than 650,000 distinct CDR3 sequences, around 15% seen once. Time point here: newly diagnosed GD, antithyroid drugs for less than 3 months. Following extraction of RNA from PBMCs, that RNA was used to make the TCR library. This clonotype showed up just a few times. The antigen remains unidentified. Germline lookup yields CDR1 SEHNR and CDR2 FQNEAQ (reference sequence). V shed 4 bases, J shed 3 bases, and the junction held 12 bases outside the gene matches. The CDR3 is 17 amino acids. These data are also associated with another study on T cells in Graves' hyperthyroidism and ophthalmopathy.

The TCR comes from a woman aged 25 to 39 with Graves disease. This chain connects TRBV7-9 to TRBJ2-3; 8 nucleotides agree with TRBD1. The input for sequencing was peripheral blood mononuclear cells (PBMCs), taken at new diagnosis, from a patient treated with antithyroid drugs. CDR3 bases: TGTGCCAGCAGCTACCCGAGGACAGGGAAGGAGACAGATACGCAGTATTTT. Its translation: CASSYPRTGKETDTQYF.